Below are 2 T cell receptor beta chains sequenced from a single sample in a study of blood T cells in healthy people across ages. Combining a sample-barcoded 5' primer with a J-beta primer mix, a second PCR ran for about 7 to 11 cycles. Each CDR3 protein is one row after TCRdb ran MiXCR on the 5' RACE reads. Altogether about 800,000 distinct CDR3 sequences are present, roughly 60% being singletons, with the ten largest covering approximately 23%. Material: blood. The receptors come from a man aged 30 to 39 in good health.

For this clonotype: Mismatch with germline at one junction end may stem from a read error. V usage is TRBV6-6 and J usage is TRBJ2-7; 7 bases agree with TRBD2. The germline V gene encodes CDR1 MNHNY and CDR2 SVGAGI (reference sequence). CDR3 size: 15 residues. The CDR3 here is CASSYGRGRTYGQYF. The CDR3 nucleotides are TGTGCCAGCAGTTATGGGAGGGGCCGGACCTACGGGCAGTACTTC.

This clonotype was detected only a few times. This chain uses TRBV20-1 with TRBJ2-5; D remains unclear. This CDR3 has 15 amino acids. Trimming took 3 bases from V and 2 from J, leaving 16 bases between them. Germline assignment: CDR1 DFQATT and CDR2 SNEGSKA (reference sequence). CDR3 DNA sequence: TGCAGTGCTAGCAACTTCCGGGCAGGTCAAGAGACCCAGTACTTC. This gives the protein CSASNFRAGQETQYF.